This T cell receptor (beta chain) is drawn from a study of a mutant IDH1 vaccine in newly diagnosed glioma (dated by TCRdb to the early 2020s). About the full investigation: In the chemotherapy-containing groups, vaccination started alongside temozolomide cycles, whereas in patients who had radiotherapy alone it started 4-6 weeks after radiotherapy. Of the 25 to 35 patients who were treated, 62.5% were male and roughly 40% were female, and the mean age was around 41 years. Prior to enrollment, standard therapy consisting of radiotherapy alone, temozolomide alone, or radiochemotherapy with temozolomide had been administered to patients, with the combination being received by most patients. The week-35 safety follow-up was designated visit V12, and the week-47 end of study was designated visit V13. Peripheral blood was collected at six visits: V03 (baseline), V05, V07, V10, V12 and V13. For exploratory analyses, some 24 treated patients had longitudinal TCRB deep sequencing done wherever samples were available. What the research found in general, with its limitations: Pseudoprogression seemed to be unrelated to changes in the top peripheral T cell clonotypes found by TCRB sequencing. Selection of PBMC samples for TCRB deep sequencing was based on availability. Immune responses induced by the vaccine were seen in around 94% of patients across multiple MHC alleles. It was noted by the authors that analyses of patient blood samples could not be reproduced owing to sample limitations.

Concerning this clone: The antigen this receptor binds is unknown. Base qualities are not provided; no much larger clone lies one nucleotide away.

V and J lose 6 bases and 7 bases, and a span of 16 bases separates them. Looking up the germline V gene yields CDR1 MDHEN and CDR2 SYDVKM. Inclusive of the bounding cysteine and phenylalanine, the CDR3 is 15 residues long. Only the CDR3 part of the read is kept: 45 bases, read in frame from the first base. The time point label on this specimen signifies: week 35, safety follow-up. Each vaccine dose, consisting of 300 ug of a 20-mer mutant IDH1 peptide in Montanide, was administered subcutaneously with topical imiquimod. Eight vaccinations were administered to patients in weeks 1, 3, 5, 7, 11, 15, 19 and 23, corresponding to visits V03 through V10. All donors had newly diagnosed IDH1-mutant astrocytomas of WHO grade 3 or 4 that showed loss of nuclear ATRX. The samples were drawn from NOA16, a multicentre, single-arm, open-label phase I trial in Germany that tested a mutant IDH1 peptide vaccine in humans for the first time. The DNeasy Blood and Tissue Kit was used to extract genomic DNA from EDTA blood for TCRB sequencing.

Libraries were built with the immunoSEQ multiplex PCR assay. Rearranged TCR beta chain sequences were amplified using the hsTCRB Kit according to the manufacturer's protocol. TCRB libraries were sequenced on an Illumina MiSeq. In the paper's pipeline: The kit vendor's proprietary platform handled demultiplexing, trimming and gene mapping. TCRdb mirrors the immuneACCESS table, restricted to in-frame sequences. Some clones are absent from its copies; in checked studies, under half trace to an unresolved V gene, and the reason for the others is unknown. V and J calls and clone size are as listed in that table; D and trimming were resolved from the DNA. The sample table lists fewer than 45,000 clones, around 81% of them with a count of one. The ten largest clones take up 4.5% to 6% of the sample.

The chain was built from TRBV28 and TRBJ1-6; the best D guess is TRBD1, with 5 bases matching. The sequenced sample was PBMCs, obtained from a glioma patient whose treatment included an IDH1 peptide vaccine. The receptor was derived from a middle-aged woman with glioma. Some clones in this sample may be carry-over from other donors' samples. The bases are TGTGCCAGCAGACCCCGGACATCGTTGAATTCACCCCTCCACTTT. It encodes CASRPRTSLNSPLHF.